This passage covers 31 T cell receptor beta chains from one sample sequenced in a study of OX40 agonist ivuxolimab in advanced cancers. The library relied on the immunoSEQ multiplex PCR assay. Imported from immuneACCESS, the table was reduced by TCRdb to in-frame sequences with V and J called. These copies leave out some clones; in studies compared against another copy, an unresolved V gene accounts for under half, and the cause of the remainder is not known. Here the sample has about 54,000 clones; about four fifths occur a single time. The top ten constitute 1.2% of the sample. The sequencing used CD4+ or CD8+ T cells sorted from blood, collected in a trial of the OX40 agonist ivuxolimab. The receptors shown here come from an adult with an advanced solid tumor such as melanoma, head and neck, liver or kidney cancer.

The gene calls are TRBV6-1 and TRBJ1-4; D unresolved. There are 14 residues in the CDR3. The ends were cut back, 6 bases at V and 7 bases at J, with 15 bases in the middle. Germline V gives CDR1 MNHNS, CDR2 SASEGT. The CDR3 here is CASSLLGPSEKLFF. CDR3 nucleotides: TGTGCCAGCAGCCTTTTGGGCCCTTCTGAAAAACTGTTTTTT.

This clone has just one count. Here the CDR3 reads CASSPGAGVPNEQFF. The DNA for the CDR3 is TGTGCCAGCAGCCCTGGAGCGGGAGTCCCCAATGAGCAGTTCTTC. The rearrangement links TRBV7-3 to TRBJ2-1; TRBD2 matches 8 bases. The trim removed 5 bases at V and 6 bases at J, leaving 9 bases unmatched. CDR3 length: 15 residues. The V gene's germline CDR1 is SGHTA and CDR2 FQGTGA. Supplemented by reference TRBV7-3 and TRBJ2-1, the full variable domain reads GAGVSQTPSNKVTEKGKYVELRCDPISGHTALYWYRQSLGQGPEFLIYFQGTGAADDSGLPNDRFFAVRPEGSVSTLKIQRTERGDSAVYLCASSPGAGVPNEQFFGPGTRLTVL.

The CDR3 spells CSGRTGREQYF. CDR3 bases: TGCAGTGGGAGGACAGGGCGGGAGCAGTACTTC. The rearrangement joins TRBV20-1 to TRBJ2-7; 8 bases are shared with TRBD1. The V segment lost 7 bases and the J segment 7 bases; nucleotides outside the gene matches: 6. The CDR3 is 11 residues long. CDR1 DFQATT and CDR2 SNEGSKA come from the germline V gene (reference sequence).

The chain recombines TRBV7-2 with TRBJ2-5; a possible D gene is TRBD2 (6 bases). V lost 2 bases and J 3 bases, leaving 16 bases between the germline ends. The V gene's germline CDR1 is SGHTA and CDR2 FQGNSA. This CDR3 is 16 amino acids long. The CDR3 loop is CASSLLGSGPEETQYF. The CDR3 nucleotides read TGTGCCAGCAGCTTATTAGGGAGCGGGCCGGAAGAGACCCAGTACTTC.

This chain links TRBV10-2 with TRBJ2-7, with 8 bases fitting TRBD1. This CDR3 has 18 amino acids. Germline CDR1 is WSHSY and CDR2 is SAAADI. V shed 1 base, J shed 1 base, and the junction held 12 bases outside the gene matches. CDR3 in amino acids: CASSEYFPGQVSSYEQYF. The CDR3 coding sequence is TGCGCCAGCAGTGAGTATTTCCCGGGACAGGTTAGTTCCTACGAGCAGTACTTC.

This sequence joins TRBV2 and TRBJ1-4; D is unclear. The germline CDR1 and CDR2 sequences are SNHLY and FYNNEI. This CDR3 is 14 amino acids long. The V and J ends lost 5 bases and 4 bases respectively, with 11 bases between them. The CDR3 spells CASSSTGGNEKLFF. As DNA, the CDR3 is TGTGCCAGCAGTAGTACGGGAGGTAATGAAAAACTGTTTTTT.

The chain carries TRBV5-5 and TRBJ1-4; D ambiguous. The germline CDR1 and CDR2 sequences are SGHKS and YYEKEE (reference sequence). Trimming pared 4 bases from V and 8 bases from J, leaving 12 bases between. The CDR3 spans 13 residues. DNA of the CDR3: TGTGCCAGCAGCCCAATTATCGGGGAAAAACTGTTTTTT. Its protein product is CASSPIIGEKLFF.

The genes are TRBV27 and TRBJ1-5; 8 bases line up with TRBD1. Per the germline V gene, CDR1 is MNHEY and CDR2 is SMNVEV (reference sequence). V trimming: 2 bases; J trimming: 3 bases; junction bases outside the gene matches: 12. The CDR3 loop spans 18 amino acids. The CDR3, as DNA: TGTGCCAGCAGTTTACAACCCCCCTTGGACAGGGACAATCAGCCCCAGCATTTT. It encodes CASSLQPPLDRDNQPQHF.

This clone was seen a few times. This sequence joins TRBV5-6 and TRBJ1-6; the match to TRBD1 covers 10 bases. Germline CDR1 and CDR2: SGHDT and YYEEEE. There are 16 residues in the CDR3. V gave up 3 bases and J gave up 11 bases; unmatched junction bases: 11. CDR3 sequence reads: CASSSGTGVRWPPLHF. The CDR3 bases are TGTGCCAGCAGCTCCGGGACAGGGGTTCGGTGGCCACCCCTCCACTTT.

This chain joins TRBV28 and TRBJ1-6; D gene ambiguous. Germline values: CDR1 MDHEN, CDR2 SYDVKM. V lost 5 bases and J 9 bases, leaving 8 bases between the germline ends. The CDR3 is made up of 12 amino acids. The chain's CDR3 is CASSKGASPLHF. In DNA form, the CDR3 reads TGTGCCAGCAGTAAGGGTGCTTCACCCCTCCACTTT.

The table lists this clone with a few counts. The CDR3 loop is CASSPSRGTGNEKLFF. DNA for the CDR3: TGTGCCAGCAGTCCCTCCCGGGGGACAGGGAATGAAAAACTGTTTTTT. V usage is TRBV28 and J usage is TRBJ1-4, with 9 nucleotides matching TRBD1. The CDR3 has 16 amino acids. The V gene's germline CDR1 is MDHEN and CDR2 SYDVKM. V lost 5 bases and J lost 5; bases outside the gene matches: 9.

This clone came up once. The chain couples TRBV9 to TRBJ1-4; TRBD1 agrees at 8 bases. In germline, CDR1 is SGDLS, CDR2 YYNGEE. The V gene end was trimmed by 7 bases and the J gene end by 8 bases; junction bases not matched to a gene: 10. This CDR3 region has 14 residues. This CDR3 is CASSSGTGTEKLFF. The CDR3 DNA reads as TGTGCCAGCTCCTCCGGGACAGGTACAGAAAAACTGTTTTTT. Variable domain in full (rest from reference TRBV9 and TRBJ1-4): DSGVTQTPKHLITATGQRVTLRCSPRSGDLSVYWYQQSLDQGLQFLIQYYNGEERAKGNILERFSAQQFPDLHSELNLSSLELGDSALYFCASSSGTGTEKLFFGSGTQLSVL.

V usage is TRBV11-2 and J usage is TRBJ2-7, with 8 bases fitting TRBD2. Per the germline V gene, CDR1 is SGHAT and CDR2 is FQNNGV. The CDR3 is 14 amino acids. Losses at the gene ends were 5 bases for V and 4 bases for J; bases not matched to a gene: 7. CDR3 DNA: TGTGCCAGCAGCCCTCAGCGGGAGCTTTACGAGCAGTACTTC. As protein: CASSPQRELYEQYF.

J is TRBJ2-3 and V is TRBV19, with D maybe TRBD1 (5 bases). CDR3 length: 16 amino acids. Germline values: CDR1 LNHDA, CDR2 SQIVND (reference sequence). The V end lost 4 bases, the J end lost 0 bases, and 14 bases lay between the germline ends. DNA for the CDR3: TGTGCCAGTAGTAACTCGCAGGGTGAAAGCACAGATACGCAGTATTTT. It is translated as CASSNSQGESTDTQYF.

The chain couples TRBV5-1 to TRBJ2-3; 10 positions match TRBD2. The J segment lost 4 bases and the V segment lost 5 bases, leaving 13 bases of the junction unmatched. CDR3 length: 17 residues. Germline V lookup: CDR1 SGHRS, CDR2 YFSETQ. CDR3 amino acids: CASRTRALAGVSDTQYF. The CDR3 DNA is TGCGCCAGCAGAACCCGGGCGCTAGCGGGAGTCTCAGATACGCAGTATTTT.

V is TRBV28 and J is TRBJ2-7; D is uncertain. Germline lookup yields CDR1 MDHEN and CDR2 SYDVKM. This CDR3 has 12 amino acids. Between the trimmed V and J ends, which lost 5 bases and 9 bases, there was a span of 14 bases. CDR3 nucleotides: TGTGCCAGCAGTCTCCAAACAGCAGGGCAGTACTTC. Translating it yields CASSLQTAGQYF.

The rearrangement joins TRBV7-6 to TRBJ2-3; no clear D. Between the trimmed V and J ends, which lost 3 bases and 2 bases, there was a span of 9 bases. Germline V gives CDR1 SGHVS, CDR2 FNYEAQ. The CDR3 loop spans 14 amino acids. The CDR3 is CASSFRSLTDTQYF. The CDR3 nucleotides are TGTGCCAGCAGCTTTAGGTCCCTCACAGATACGCAGTATTTT.

The CDR3 reads CASSLDIGSGTGGPRGYTF. CDR3 DNA sequence: TGCGCCAGCAGCTTGGATATTGGCTCCGGGACAGGGGGCCCCCGGGGCTACACCTTC. The J gene is TRBJ1-2, the V gene TRBV5-1; TRBD1 agrees at 12 bases. V lost 0 bases and J lost 8; bases outside the gene matches: 17. Per the germline V gene, CDR1 is SGHRS and CDR2 is YFSETQ. This CDR3 comprises 19 residues.

The chain has TRBV7-2 and TRBJ1-1; no clear D. The CDR3 is 14 residues long. Trimming stripped 1 base from V and 11 bases from J, with 17 bases between. The germline CDR1 and CDR2 sequences are SGHTA and FQGNSA. CDR3 DNA: TGTGCCAGCAGCTTAGAAGGGTTCGTGGTAGGGGCTTTCTTT. Protein sequence: CASSLEGFVVGAFF.

The chain couples TRBV15 to TRBJ1-6; 7 positions match TRBD1. The CDR3 runs 15 residues. CDR1 LNHNV and CDR2 YYDKDF come from the germline V gene (reference sequence). With V trimmed by 2 bases and J by 9 bases, 7 bases remained unmatched. CDR3: CATSRSRQGGSPLHF. The CDR3, as DNA: TGTGCCACCAGCAGATCTCGACAGGGAGGTTCACCCCTCCACTTT.

The chain combines TRBV19 with TRBJ1-6; D call uncertain. Deletions cut 6 bases from V and 7 bases from J, with 16 bases between. Germline values: CDR1 LNHDA, CDR2 SQIVND (reference sequence). The CDR3 is made up of 15 amino acids. In DNA, the CDR3 is TGTGCCAGTAGACTCCGTCCCGTTTCGAATTCACCCCTCCACTTT. Amino acids: CASRLRPVSNSPLHF.

This chain links TRBV25-1 with TRBJ1-2, with a weak D call TRBD1 (5 bases). Germline V gene sequence: CDR1 MGHDK, CDR2 SYGVNS. Between the trimmed V and J ends, which lost 1 base and 8 bases, there was a span of 11 bases. This CDR3 comprises 13 residues. Written as DNA, the CDR3 is TGTGCCAGCAGTGAATCCATAGGGGACGGCTACACCTTC. As protein: CASSESIGDGYTF.

V and J are TRBV19 and TRBJ2-1; 10 bases map to TRBD2. CDR3 length equals 14 residues. Per germline, CDR1 LNHDA and CDR2 SQIVND (reference sequence). The V and J ends lost 8 bases and 6 bases, in that order; junction bases with no gene match: 7. CDR3 nucleotides: TGTGCCAGTCGAGCGGGAGGGCCAGGCAATGAGCAGTTCTTC. Protein: CASRAGGPGNEQFF.

The chain employs TRBV19 and TRBJ1-6; 8 bases fit TRBD1. The CDR3 has 14 amino acids. V lost 4 bases and J lost 5; bases outside the gene matches: 1. Germline-derived CDR1 and CDR2 are LNHDA and SQIVND (reference sequence). In DNA, the CDR3 is TGTGCCAGTAGTACGGACAGGGATAATTCACCCCTCCACTTT. It encodes CASSTDRDNSPLHF.

In this sample, this clone turned up once. The CDR3 loop reads CASSSIGQDLQETQYF. Here the CDR3 DNA reads TGTGCCAGCAGCTCCATAGGACAGGACCTCCAAGAGACCCAGTACTTC. V usage is TRBV7-2 and J usage is TRBJ2-5; 7 bases match TRBD1. The junction had 9 bases not matched to a gene; V was cut back by 4 bases and J by 1 base. Germline CDR1 and CDR2: SGHTA and FQGNSA. The CDR3 has 16 residues.

The chain uses TRBV11-2 and TRBJ2-3; 11 nucleotides align to TRBD2. The CDR3 length is 17 residues. Looked up from germline, CDR1 is SGHAT and CDR2 is FQNNGV. The ends lost 5 bases at V and 4 bases at J; junction bases unmatched: 11. The CDR3 is CASSRLFSGRAPDTQYF. The CDR3 DNA reads TGTGCCAGCAGCCGCCTATTTAGCGGGAGGGCACCAGATACGCAGTATTTT.

The chain employs TRBV11-3 and TRBJ2-7, with 7 bases fitting TRBD2. The J call may be faulty, since TRBJ2-1 better matches the DNA end. The CDR3 spans 20 residues. Germline V gives CDR1 SGHNT, CDR2 YENEEA. The CDR3 loop is CASSLGGAGSNASSYNEQFF. Here the CDR3 DNA reads TGTGCCAGCAGCTTAGGAGGAGCGGGATCGAATGCTAGCTCCTACAATGAGCAGTTCTTC.

This clone occurred once. J is TRBJ1-1 and V is TRBV10-3; 7 positions match TRBD1. The J segment lost 7 bases and the V segment lost 7 bases, leaving 9 bases of the junction unmatched. CDR3 length equals 13 residues. Germline CDR1 reads ENHRY; CDR2 reads SYGVKD. CDR3 sequence: CAITSDREGEAFF. The CDR3 nucleotides are TGTGCCATCACTTCCGACAGGGAGGGTGAAGCTTTCTTT.

V and J are TRBV19 and TRBJ2-5; TRBD2 aligns across 8 bases. The V gene's germline CDR1 is LNHDA and CDR2 SQIVND (reference sequence). V lost 3 bases, J lost 4 bases, and 7 bases stayed unmatched. This CDR3 is 15 amino acids long. The CDR3 loop is CASSISSGWGETQYF. In DNA, the CDR3 is TGTGCCAGTAGTATCTCTAGCGGGTGGGGAGAGACCCAGTACTTC.

The chain employs TRBV9 and TRBJ2-1; perhaps TRBD1 as D (6 bases). In germline, CDR1 is SGDLS, CDR2 YYNGEE. With 2 bases removed from V and 6 bases from J, the gap between germline ends came to 6 bases. The CDR3 totals 12 residues. The CDR3 nucleotides read TGTGCCAGCAGCGTGGACAGCAATGAGCAGTTCTTC. Amino acids: CASSVDSNEQFF. The variable domain in full, completed from reference TRBV9 and TRBJ2-1, reads DSGVTQTPKHLITATGQRVTLRCSPRSGDLSVYWYQQSLDQGLQFLIQYYNGEERAKGNILERFSAQQFPDLHSELNLSSLELGDSALYFCASSVDSNEQFFGPGTRLTVL.

The rearrangement links TRBV19 to TRBJ1-5, with D possibly being TRBD1 (5 bases). From germline, CDR1 is LNHDA and CDR2 SQIVND (reference sequence). V lost 3 bases and J lost 4, with 19 bases in between. This CDR3 has 17 amino acids. The CDR3 region has the DNA TGTGCCAGTAGTATCGGTCGGCAGGGTGTAGGGAATCAGCCCCAGCATTTT. Its translation is CASSIGRQGVGNQPQHF.